These T cell receptor beta chains were read from a single sample in a study of beta chain features in type 1 diabetes. Produced via immunoSEQ multiplex PCR; TCRdb's table is partial and in-frame only. The table includes 160,000 or so clones, 7% to 9.5% detected once. Sequenced material: central memory CD4+ T cells from blood. Receptors were obtained from a woman younger than 45 with type 1 diabetes. The CDR3 runs from the conserved cysteine through the conserved F or W. Fields, in order: clone size, V gene, J gene, D gene, CDR3 protein, CDR3 DNA. The D gene is left open where the match is weak. Expanded clones get a size class; other rows say once, few or many, or leave the size out.

>few|TRBV19|TRBJ1-1|NA
CASRKTAIEAFF
TGTGCCAGTAGGAAGACAGCAATTGAAGCTTTCTTT
>few|TRBV18|TRBJ2-5|NA
CASSPPTGVSETQYF
TGTGCCAGCTCACCCCCTACGGGAGTTTCGGAGACCCAGTACTTC
>few|TRBV29-1|TRBJ1-2|NA
CSVENVGQGTNYGYTF
TGCAGCGTTGAAAACGTTGGGCAGGGGACGAACTATGGCTACACCTTC
>few|TRBV5-4|TRBJ2-5|TRBD2
CASSLSSGYETQYF
TGTGCCAGCAGCTTGTCTAGCGGGTACGAGACCCAGTACTTC
>few|TRBV28|TRBJ2-7|NA
CASSILNRGGYEQYF
TGTGCCAGCTCCATTTTAAACAGGGGAGGCTACGAGCAGTACTTC
>NA|TRBV5-1|TRBJ1-4|NA
CASSLEGSEKLFF
TGCGCCAGCAGCTTGGAGGGGTCCGAAAAACTGTTTTTT
>NA|TRBV29-1|TRBJ2-3|TRBD2
CSAGGLAGITDTQYF
TGCAGCGCCGGGGGACTAGCGGGTATCACAGATACGCAGTATTTT
>NA|TRBV5-4|TRBJ2-2|NA
CASRREITGELFF
TGTGCCAGCAGACGCGAAATCACCGGGGAGCTGTTTTTT
>few|TRBV28|TRBJ2-7|TRBD2
CASTWASGSSEQYF
TGTGCCAGCACCTGGGCTAGCGGGAGCTCCGAGCAGTACTTC
>few|TRBV27|TRBJ1-5|NA
CASSFSGASGNQPQHF
TGTGCCAGCAGTTTCTCAGGGGCCAGCGGCAATCAGCCCCAGCATTTT
>few|TRBV7-6|TRBJ2-7|NA
CASSLQQGVHEQYF
TGTGCCAGCAGCTTACAACAGGGAGTCCACGAGCAGTACTTC
>NA|TRBV28|TRBJ2-7|TRBD1
CASRRTGRTYEQYF
TGTGCCAGCAGGCGGACAGGGAGGACCTACGAGCAGTACTTC
>few|TRBV14|TRBJ2-7|NA
CASSQEIAEDEQYF
TGTGCCAGCAGCCAAGAGATAGCTGAGGACGAGCAGTACTTC
>NA|TRBV7-2|TRBJ2-1|TRBD2
CASSLVRASGYYNEQFF
TGTGCCAGCAGCTTAGTAAGGGCTAGCGGTTACTACAATGAGCAGTTCTTC
>few|TRBV4-2|TRBJ1-2|NA
CASSRNGQRTNYGYTF
TGTGCCAGCAGCCGAAACGGACAGAGAACTAACTATGGCTACACCTTC
>NA|TRBV2|TRBJ2-1|TRBD2
CASRGDPRGEQFF
TGTGCCTCTCGGGGGGACCCGAGGGGTGAGCAGTTCTTC
>few|TRBV29-1|TRBJ2-1|TRBD1
CSVGGQGVSSYNEQFF
TGCAGCGTTGGGGGTCAGGGGGTGAGCTCCTACAATGAGCAGTTCTTC
>NA|TRBV6-5|TRBJ2-7|TRBD2
CAIRTSGSSYEQYF
TGTGCCATCAGGACTAGCGGGAGCTCCTACGAGCAGTACTTC
>NA|TRBV5-1|TRBJ2-7|TRBD1
CASSLQGVDYEQYF
TGCGCCAGCAGCCTACAGGGGGTAGACTACGAGCAGTACTTC
>NA|TRBV10-3|TRBJ2-1|TRBD2
CAISDPGTRGVDEQFF
TGTGCCATCAGTGATCCCGGGACCCGGGGGGTGGATGAGCAGTTCTTC
>NA|TRBV18|TRBJ2-5|TRBD2
CASSPFEREGQETQYF
TGTGCCAGCTCACCATTTGAGCGGGAGGGCCAAGAGACCCAGTACTTC
>few|TRBV7-9|TRBJ2-1|NA
CASSLSQGRNEQFF
TGTGCCAGCAGCTTAAGCCAGGGTCGGAATGAGCAGTTCTTC
>NA|TRBV9|TRBJ2-5|NA
CASSDPRGMETQYF
TGTGCCAGCAGCGACCCAAGGGGTATGGAGACCCAGTACTTC
>NA|TRBV9|TRBJ2-5|NA
CASSGSSRETQYF
TGTGCCAGCAGCGGCTCTAGCAGAGAGACCCAGTACTTC
>NA|TRBV29-1|TRBJ1-1|NA
CSVKRGDTEAFF
TGCAGCGTAAAGAGAGGAGACACTGAAGCTTTCTTT
>NA|TRBV7-2|TRBJ2-7|TRBD1
CASSQGQGKTYEQYF
TGTGCCAGCAGCCAAGGACAGGGGAAGACCTACGAGCAGTACTTC
>NA|TRBV18|TRBJ1-5|TRBD1
CASSPPGDREGQPQHF
TGTGCCAGCTCACCACCAGGGGACAGGGAGGGTCAGCCCCAGCATTTT
>NA|TRBV29-1|TRBJ1-1|TRBD1
CSVQGDSTEAFF
TGCAGCGTTCAGGGGGACAGCACTGAAGCTTTCTTT
>NA|TRBV7-3|TRBJ2-2|TRBD2
CASSLTGRRPGELFF
TGTGCCAGCAGCTTAACCGGGAGGCGCCCCGGGGAGCTGTTTTTT
>few|TRBV27|TRBJ1-1|TRBD1
CASSTSDRIKAFF
TGTGCCAGCAGCACCTCGGACAGGATAAAGGCTTTCTTT
>few|TRBV2|TRBJ1-4|TRBD1
CASRGQGEEKLFF
TGTGCCAGCAGGGGACAGGGGGAGGAAAAACTGTTTTTT
>NA|TRBV19|TRBJ1-2|NA
CASSYAGTYGYTF
TGTGCCAGTAGCTACGCGGGAACTTATGGCTACACCTTC
>NA|TRBV4-2|TRBJ1-2|TRBD1
CASSQHYRGRNYGYTF
TGTGCCAGCAGCCAGCATTACAGGGGTAGAAACTATGGCTACACCTTC
>NA|TRBV6-5|TRBJ1-5|NA
CASSYSRGLNQPQHF
TGTGCCAGCAGTTACAGTCGAGGACTCAATCAGCCCCAGCATTTT
>NA|TRBV28|TRBJ2-7|NA
CASRGTLSSYEQYF
TGTGCCAGCAGGGGGACACTAAGCTCCTACGAGCAGTACTTC
>few|TRBV16|TRBJ1-2|NA
CASSQFSSNGYTF
TGTGCCAGCAGCCAATTTTCCAGTAATGGCTACACCTTC
>NA|TRBV18|TRBJ1-2|TRBD1
CASSQGQGANYGYTF
TGTGCCAGCTCACAGGGACAGGGGGCGAACTATGGCTACACCTTC
>NA|TRBV11-3|TRBJ2-7|NA
CASSAQDGGAYEQYF
TGTGCCAGCAGCGCCCAGGACGGAGGAGCCTACGAGCAGTACTTC
>few|TRBV29-1|TRBJ2-1|NA
CSVATGEQFF
TGCAGCGTTGCCACGGGGGAGCAGTTCTTC
>NA|TRBV4-1|TRBJ1-1|NA
CASSQDLSGEAFF
TGCGCCAGCAGCCAAGATCTTTCGGGGGAAGCTTTCTTT
>many|TRBV29-1|TRBJ1-4|NA
CSASLGTRNEKLFF
TGCAGCGCCTCCCTAGGGACACGGAATGAAAAACTGTTTTTT
>NA|TRBV7-9|TRBJ2-1|TRBD2
CASRPPAGGYNEQFF
TGTGCCAGCAGGCCTCCGGCGGGAGGCTACAATGAGCAGTTCTTC
>few|TRBV7-9|TRBJ1-1|TRBD1
CASSDGTGVGAFF
TGTGCCAGCAGCGACGGGACAGGGGTCGGAGCTTTCTTT
>NA|TRBV7-7|TRBJ2-5|NA
CASSFGGSQETQYF
TGTGCTAGCAGCTTTGGGGGCTCCCAAGAGACCCAGTACTTC
>NA|TRBV7-9|TRBJ2-1|NA
CASSQITDYNEQFF
TGTGCCAGCAGCCAAATTACAGATTACAATGAGCAGTTCTTC
>few|TRBV4-2|TRBJ2-3|NA
CASSQPGDTDTQYF
TGTGCCAGCAGCCAACCCGGGGACACAGATACGCAGTATTTT
>few|TRBV7-9|TRBJ1-1|TRBD1
CASSLQGASTEAFF
TGTGCCAGCAGCTTGCAGGGGGCGAGCACTGAAGCTTTCTTT
>NA|TRBV29-1|TRBJ2-6|NA
CSVALRASGANVLTF
TGCAGCGTGGCCCTCAGGGCCTCTGGGGCCAACGTCCTGACTTTC
>few|TRBV21-1|TRBJ1-2|NA
CASSKRQGKFYGYTF
TGTGCCAGCAGCAAGAGACAGGGAAAATTCTATGGCTACACCTTC
>few|TRBV4-1|TRBJ1-2|TRBD1
CASSQGQNYGYTF
TGCGCCAGCAGCCAGGGACAGAACTATGGCTACACCTTC
>NA|TRBV27|TRBJ2-6|TRBD2
CASSLGVAGGSGANVLTF
TGTGCCAGCTCTTTAGGGGTAGCGGGAGGCTCTGGGGCCAACGTCCTGACTTTC
>few|TRBV11-2|TRBJ2-7|TRBD2
CASSWGLNYEQYF
TGTGCCAGCAGCTGGGGACTAAACTACGAGCAGTACTTC
>NA|TRBV19|TRBJ2-1|NA
CASTQGGFYNEQFF
TGTGCCAGTACCCAGGGGGGATTTTACAATGAGCAGTTCTTC
>NA|TRBV30|TRBJ1-3|TRBD1
CAWSKGAPGNTIYF
TGTGCCTGGAGTAAGGGGGCGCCCGGAAACACCATATATTTT